The 14 T cell receptor beta chains below all came from one sample that was sequenced in a study of Ad26.COV2.S vaccination and SARS-CoV-2 variants. Clones were sequenced by immunoSEQ multiplex PCR, and TCRdb holds only the in-frame ones, with some missing. In the table there are about 400,000 clones, over 75% of which are singletons. The treatment was: 15 to 20 received Ad26.COV2.S at low or high dose, single or two shots; about 5 received placebo; per-sample allocation not given. The investigators took samples on day 63 after the first vaccine or placebo injection. The material was peripheral blood, obtained in a trial of Ad26.COV2.S vaccine versus placebo. Source of these receptors: a person between 18 and 65 years old who received the Ad26.COV2.S COVID-19 vaccine or a placebo.

Here the CDR3 reads CASSLINSLAGETQYF. CDR3 nucleotides: TGCGCCAGCAGCTTAATTAATAGCTTAGCAGGGGAGACCCAGTACTTC. This chain uses TRBV5-1 with TRBJ2-5; D is possibly TRBD1 (5 bases). V was shortened by 2 bases and J by 5 bases, with 19 bases between the two germline ends. This CDR3 is built from 16 residues. Germline V gene sequence: CDR1 SGHRS, CDR2 YFSETQ.

The CDR3 region has the DNA TGCAGCGTTGAAGGGCAGGGTTTCGGTGGCTACACCTTC. Residues: CSVEGQGFGGYTF. The gene calls are TRBV29-1 and TRBJ1-2; D perhaps matches TRBD1 (5 bases). Germline V CDR1 and CDR2: SQVTM, ANQGSEA. CDR3 length equals 13 residues. V was pared by 1 base and J by 7 bases, with 13 bases between.

The rearrangement joins TRBV4-1 to TRBJ1-5; TRBD1 matches at 8 bases. Trimming removed 3 bases from V and 4 bases from J; junction bases left unmatched: 5. Germline values: CDR1 MGHRA, CDR2 YSYEKL. This CDR3 has 15 residues. The CDR3 loop is CASSQDDRGNQPQHF. CDR3 nucleotide sequence: TGCGCCAGCAGCCAGGACGACAGGGGTAATCAGCCCCAGCATTTT.

The chain recombines TRBV4-2 with TRBJ2-3; 10 bases agree with TRBD1. The germline gives CDR1 LGHNA, CDR2 YNFKEQ. The V segment lost 4 bases and the J segment 5 bases; nucleotides outside the gene matches: 6. The CDR3 is 15 residues long. In nucleotides, the CDR3 is TGTGCCAGCAGCCCCGGGACAGGGGATCGAGATACGCAGTATTTT. Translation: CASSPGTGDRDTQYF.

The V call is TRBV7-3, the J call TRBJ2-7; 11 bases agree with TRBD1. This CDR3 contains 15 residues. After removal of 4 bases from V and 2 bases from J, the junction contained 4 bases not matched to a gene. The germline V gene encodes CDR1 SGHTA and CDR2 FQGTGA. CDR3 DNA: TGTGCCAGCAGCTCCGGGACAGGGGGTCCCTACGAGCAGTACTTC. Amino acids: CASSSGTGGPYEQYF.

The chain uses TRBV19 and TRBJ2-7; 10 bases agree with TRBD1. The CDR3 loop spans 15 amino acids. CDR1 is LNHDA, CDR2 SQIVND, per germline (reference sequence). V was pared by 1 base and J by 3 bases, with 3 bases of the junction left unmatched. CDR3 sequence reads: CASSIGGTGDYEQYF. CDR3 sequence (DNA): TGTGCCAGTAGTATAGGCGGGACAGGGGACTACGAGCAGTACTTC.

Only one count was recorded for this clone. The chain recombines TRBV29-1 with TRBJ2-1; 12 bases match TRBD2. Germline lookup yields CDR1 SQVTM and CDR2 ANQGSEA. This CDR3 contains 14 residues. With 4 bases clipped from V and 3 bases from J, the junction kept 1 base outside the gene matches. The CDR3 spells CSVASGGDYNEQFF. DNA of the CDR3: TGCAGCGTTGCTAGCGGGGGGGACTACAATGAGCAGTTCTTC.

CDR3 region: CASSFLQETQYF. The CDR3 bases are TGTGCCAGCAGTTTTTTGCAGGAGACCCAGTACTTC. The gene calls are TRBV28 and TRBJ2-5; D uncertain. Between the trimmed V and J ends, which lost 3 bases and 5 bases, there was a span of 7 bases. CDR3 size: 12 residues. Germline V gives CDR1 MDHEN, CDR2 SYDVKM. The full variable domain, completed using reference TRBV28 and TRBJ2-5, is DVKVTQSSRYLVKRTGEKVFLECVQDMDHENMFWYRQDPGLGLRLIYFSYDVKMKEKGDIPEGYSVSREKKERFSLILESASTNQTSMYLCASSFLQETQYFGPGTRLLVL.

The V gene is TRBV25-1, the J gene TRBJ1-4, with D perhaps TRBD1 (5 bases). CDR1 is MGHDK, CDR2 SYGVNS, per germline. V was cut by 1 base and J by 6 bases, with 12 bases left in between. The CDR3 is 15 amino acids. The DNA of the CDR3 is TGTGCCAGCAGTGAATGGACGTGGGGCGATGAAAAACTGTTTTTT. This sequence encodes CASSEWTWGDEKLFF.

On this clone: Within the sample, other DNA sequences also encode this same CDR3. V usage is TRBV19 and J usage is TRBJ2-1; D gene ambiguous. Trimming shortened V by 3 bases and J by 6 bases, and 6 bases separated the two germline ends. Germline lookup yields CDR1 LNHDA and CDR2 SQIVND (reference sequence). This CDR3 contains 12 residues. CDR3 bases: TGTGCCAGTAGTATTGGAGTCAATGAGCAGTTCTTC. Amino acids: CASSIGVNEQFF.

The rearrangement joins TRBV12-3 or TRBV12-4 to TRBJ1-1; TRBD1 matches 11 bases. This CDR3 spans 13 amino acids. J was trimmed by 5 bases and V by 8 bases; bases with no gene match: 4. CDR3 loop: CASSGQGGTEAFF. The DNA for the CDR3 is TGTGCCAGCTCGGGACAGGGGGGTACTGAAGCTTTCTTT.

This clone occurred once. The V call is TRBV30, the J call TRBJ2-3; the D is unclear. This CDR3 comprises 14 residues. V gave up 0 bases and J gave up 4 bases, with 11 bases separating them. CDR1 GTSNPN and CDR2 SVGIG come from the germline V gene (reference sequence). CDR3: CAWSVPYRADTQYF. The CDR3, as DNA: TGTGCCTGGAGTGTACCCTACCGGGCAGATACGCAGTATTTT. Variable domain in full (rest from reference TRBV30 and TRBJ2-3): SQTIHQWPATLVQPVGSPLSLECTVEGTSNPNLYWYRQAAGRGLQLLFYSVGIGQISSEVPQNLSASRPQDRQFILSSKKLLLSDSGFYLCAWSVPYRADTQYFGPGTRLTVL.

V is TRBV28 and J is TRBJ2-5, with 7 bases fitting TRBD1. The V gene's germline CDR1 is MDHEN and CDR2 SYDVKM. The CDR3 consists of 14 residues. The ends lost 6 bases at V and 4 bases at J; junction bases unmatched: 8. In DNA, the CDR3 is TGTGCCAGCAGCCTAGGACAGGTTCTAGAGACCCAGTACTTC. It specifies CASSLGQVLETQYF.

The gene calls are TRBV4-1 and TRBJ1-2; 9 bases are a match to TRBD1. CDR1 and CDR2 from the germline V gene are MGHRA and YSYEKL. The CDR3 contains 14 residues. V shed 3 bases, J shed 8 bases, and the junction held 7 bases outside the gene matches. CDR3 region: CASSHPGQGGGYTF. CDR3 sequence (DNA): TGCGCCAGCAGCCACCCGGGACAGGGAGGCGGCTACACCTTC.